This T cell receptor (beta chain) was recorded in a study of control samples from healthy donors and cancer patients. Repertoires were generated with immunoSEQ multiplex PCR, while TCRdb's copy carries only in-frame clones and drops some. The repertoire includes 150,000 to 200,000 clones, around 90% of them detected once, and about 1.4% sits in the top ten. Trimming pared 5 bases from V and 3 bases from J, leaving 13 bases between. The CDR3 spans 15 residues. Germline loops: CDR1 KGHDR, CDR2 SFDVKD. V and J are TRBV24-1 and TRBJ1-5; D gene uncertain. This TCR was sampled from a young man in good health. Sequenced material: blood. The CDR3 reads CATSGGLEDNQPQHF. The CDR3 nucleotides read TGTGCCACCAGTGGAGGGTTGGAGGACAATCAGCCCCAGCATTTT.